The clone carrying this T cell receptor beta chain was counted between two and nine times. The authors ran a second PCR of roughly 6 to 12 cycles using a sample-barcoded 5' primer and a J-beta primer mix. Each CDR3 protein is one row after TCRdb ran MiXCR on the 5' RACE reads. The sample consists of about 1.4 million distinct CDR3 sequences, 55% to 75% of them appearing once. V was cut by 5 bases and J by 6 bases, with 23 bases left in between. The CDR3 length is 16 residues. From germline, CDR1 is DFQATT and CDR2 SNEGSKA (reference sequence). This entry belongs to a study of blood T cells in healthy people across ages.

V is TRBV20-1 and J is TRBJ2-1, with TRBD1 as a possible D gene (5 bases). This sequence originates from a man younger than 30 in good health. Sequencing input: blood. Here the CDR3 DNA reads TGCAGTGCTCGGACACGTGGCGGATTATTCCGCAATGAGCAGTTCTTC. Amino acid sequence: CSARTRGGLFRNEQFF.